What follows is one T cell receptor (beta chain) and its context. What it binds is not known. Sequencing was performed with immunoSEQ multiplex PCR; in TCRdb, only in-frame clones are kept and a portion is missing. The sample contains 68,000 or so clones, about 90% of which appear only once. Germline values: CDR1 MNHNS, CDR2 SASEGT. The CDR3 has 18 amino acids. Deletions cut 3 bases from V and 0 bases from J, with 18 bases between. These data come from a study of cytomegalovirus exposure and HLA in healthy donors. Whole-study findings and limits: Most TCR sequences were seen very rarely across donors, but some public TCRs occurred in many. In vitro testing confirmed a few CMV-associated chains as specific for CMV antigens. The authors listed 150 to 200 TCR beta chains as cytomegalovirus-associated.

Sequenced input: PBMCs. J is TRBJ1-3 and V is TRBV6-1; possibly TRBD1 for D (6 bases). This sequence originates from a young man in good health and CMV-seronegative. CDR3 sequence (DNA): TGTGCCAGCAGTGACGCCCCTCCAGGACAGAGCTCTGGAAACACCATATATTTT. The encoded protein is CASSDAPPGQSSGNTIYF.